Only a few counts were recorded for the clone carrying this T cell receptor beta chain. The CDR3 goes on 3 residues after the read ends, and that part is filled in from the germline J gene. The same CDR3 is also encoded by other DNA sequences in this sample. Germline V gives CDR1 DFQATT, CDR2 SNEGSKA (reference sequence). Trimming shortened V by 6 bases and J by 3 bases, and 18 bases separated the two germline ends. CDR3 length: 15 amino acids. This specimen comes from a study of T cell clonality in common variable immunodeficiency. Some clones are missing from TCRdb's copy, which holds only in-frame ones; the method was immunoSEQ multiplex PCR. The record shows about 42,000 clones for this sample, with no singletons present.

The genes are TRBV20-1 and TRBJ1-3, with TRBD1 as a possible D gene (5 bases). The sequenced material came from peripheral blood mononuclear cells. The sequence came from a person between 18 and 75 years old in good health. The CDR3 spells CSARSGGQGGNTIYF. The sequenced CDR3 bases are TGCAGTGCCAGATCTGGAGGGCAGGGTGGAAACACC.